These 29 T cell receptor beta chains were all obtained from the same sample, sequenced in a study of T cell responses to AZD1222 COVID-19 vaccine. Measured with immunoSEQ multiplex PCR; TCRdb has only the in-frame clones, and not every one. The sample records around 70,000 clones, about 85% being singletons. The starting material was peripheral blood, obtained 28 days after the second AZD1222 dose. Receptors were obtained from an adult who received the AZD1222 COVID-19 vaccine.

The sample holds one count of this clone. The chain links TRBV9 to TRBJ2-1, with a tentative D call TRBD1 (7 bases). The CDR3 loop spans 14 amino acids. Germline CDR1 reads SGDLS; CDR2 reads YYNGEE. V gave up 3 bases and J gave up 2 bases, with 9 bases separating them. The CDR3 DNA reads as TGTGCCAGCAGCGGCGGGACAGCCTACAATGAGCAGTTCTTC. Protein product: CASSGGTAYNEQFF.

This chain joins TRBV7-2 and TRBJ1-5; possible D gene TRBD1, 5 bases. The CDR3 totals 14 residues. Germline loops: CDR1 SGHTA, CDR2 FQGNSA. Trimming shortened V by 6 bases and J by 3 bases, and 12 bases separated the two germline ends. The CDR3 DNA is TGTGCCAGCAGTTTCTGGGGGATCAATCAGCCCCAGCATTTT. Amino acids: CASSFWGINQPQHF.

V and J are TRBV30 and TRBJ2-3; weak D call: TRBD1 (6 bases). The CDR3 runs 13 residues. Trimming took off 2 bases at V and 4 bases at J, with 10 bases between the two ends. Germline-derived CDR1 and CDR2 are GTSNPN and SVGIG (reference sequence). The CDR3 DNA is TGTGCCTGGAGTAGGGGGAGCGCAGATACGCAGTATTTT. Its protein product is CAWSRGSADTQYF.

V gene TRBV19 combines with J gene TRBJ2-3; 11 positions match TRBD2. The ends lost 3 bases at V and 5 bases at J; junction bases unmatched: 4. This CDR3 contains 15 residues. CDR1 and CDR2 (germline): LNHDA, SQIVND (reference sequence). CDR3 amino acids: CASSMGLAEEDTQYF. The CDR3, as DNA: TGTGCCAGTAGTATGGGACTAGCGGAGGAAGATACGCAGTATTTT.

The V call is TRBV4-3, the J call TRBJ2-1; 8 bases are a match to TRBD1. CDR1 and CDR2 (germline): LGHNA, YSLEER. CDR3 length equals 17 residues. Trimming at V came to 0 bases and at J to 8 bases, leaving 12 bases not matched to a gene. CDR3 in amino acids: CASSQDFSRQGAYEQFF. CDR3 sequence (DNA): TGCGCCAGCAGCCAAGATTTTTCTCGGCAGGGGGCCTATGAGCAGTTCTTC.

The rearrangement links TRBV29-1 to TRBJ1-2; D perhaps matches TRBD1 (6 bases). The ends were cut back, 5 bases at V and 4 bases at J, with 20 bases in the middle. The CDR3 length is 15 residues. The germline CDR1 and CDR2 sequences are SQVTM and ANQGSEA. CDR3 protein: CSVSEQGQALYGYTF. Here the CDR3 DNA reads TGCAGCGTTTCAGAACAGGGCCAGGCCCTCTATGGCTACACCTTC. Looking up the rest from reference TRBV29-1 and TRBJ1-2 gives the full variable domain: SAVISQKPSRDICQRGTSLTIQCQVDSQVTMMFWYRQQPGQSLTLIATANQGSEATYESGFVIDKFPISRPNLTFSTLTVSNMSPEDSSIYLCSVSEQGQALYGYTFGSGTRLTVV.

This chain connects TRBV2 to TRBJ2-3; possible D gene TRBD2, 5 bases. Trimming cost V 11 bases and J 0 bases, with 15 bases left between them. Per germline, CDR1 SNHLY and CDR2 FYNNEI. The CDR3 has 14 residues. Here the CDR3 DNA reads TGTGCCGACCTCGGGATCGAGAGCACAGATACGCAGTATTTT. Residues: CADLGIESTDTQYF.

The chain couples TRBV5-1 to TRBJ1-6, with 8 positions matching TRBD1. CDR1 and CDR2 from the germline V gene are SGHRS and YFSETQ. The length of the CDR3 is 13 residues. V was clipped by 4 bases and J by 10 bases; unmatched bases: 4. CDR3 coding DNA: TGCGCCAGCAGCGAGGACAGGGCGTCACCCCTCCACTTT. Translation: CASSEDRASPLHF.

J is TRBJ2-5 and V is TRBV6-5, with 8 bases identical to TRBD2. This CDR3 is 15 amino acids long. In germline, CDR1 is MNHEY, CDR2 SVGAGI. J was trimmed by 5 bases and V by 6 bases; bases with no gene match: 11. CDR3: CASSPGGSTTETQYF. Written as DNA, the CDR3 is TGTGCCAGCAGCCCGGGAGGGTCAACGACGGAGACCCAGTACTTC.

The chain couples TRBV19 to TRBJ1-5; TRBD1 is a possible D gene (6 bases). V was shortened by 5 bases and J by 6 bases, with 11 bases between the two germline ends. This CDR3 comprises 13 residues. The germline gives CDR1 LNHDA, CDR2 SQIVND (reference sequence). The DNA of the CDR3 is TGTGCCAGTAGTGACAGGCGCAGTCAGCCCCAGCATTTT. It yields the protein CASSDRRSQPQHF.

The table lists this clone with a count of one. The rearrangement links TRBV30 to TRBJ1-2; D possibly corresponds to TRBD1 (6 bases). Germline V CDR1 and CDR2: GTSNPN, SVGIG (reference sequence). CDR3 length: 15 amino acids. The CDR3: CGVPLVRGVNYGYTF. As DNA, the CDR3 is TGTGGCGTACCCCTTGTCAGGGGCGTGAACTATGGCTACACCTTC.

V and J are TRBV6-5 and TRBJ1-1; D ambiguous. The V gene's germline CDR1 is MNHEY and CDR2 SVGAGI. V gave up 10 bases and J gave up 2 bases, with 8 bases separating them. This CDR3 has 11 amino acids. In nucleotides, the CDR3 is TGTGCCACCAAATTAAACACTGAAGCTTTCTTT. Protein sequence: CATKLNTEAFF.

The CDR3 region has the DNA TGTGCCAGCAGCTCCGGACAAGGCAATTCACCCCTCCACTTT. It codes for CASSSGQGNSPLHF. This sequence joins TRBV11-3 and TRBJ1-6; a possible D gene is TRBD1 (5 bases). The germline V and J ends were trimmed by 4 bases and 7 bases, with 11 bases remaining between them. The CDR3 runs 14 residues. Germline V gene lookup returns CDR1 SGHNT and CDR2 YENEEA.

V usage is TRBV4-2 and J usage is TRBJ2-2; 7 bases are a match to TRBD2. J was trimmed by 2 bases and V by 3 bases; bases with no gene match: 9. CDR1 LGHNA and CDR2 YNFKEQ come from the germline V gene. CDR3 size: 17 residues. CDR3 in DNA: TGTGCCAGCAGCCAGGCCGGGTGGGAGGGTAACACCGGGGAGCTGTTTTTT. It yields the protein CASSQAGWEGNTGELFF.

This rearrangement joins TRBV10-1 to TRBJ1-1; the D is unclear. V lost 3 bases and J 6 bases, leaving 20 bases between the germline ends. This CDR3 has 16 residues. Germline CDR1 and CDR2: WNHNN and SYGVQD (reference sequence). This CDR3 reads CASSDHWANEGAEAFF. The CDR3 DNA reads as TGCGCCAGCAGTGACCACTGGGCGAACGAGGGCGCTGAAGCTTTCTTT.

The rearrangement joins TRBV27 to TRBJ1-2; no clear D gene. V lost 6 bases, J lost 8 bases, and 16 bases lay in between. Germline-derived CDR1 and CDR2 are MNHEY and SMNVEV (reference sequence). This CDR3 is 13 amino acids long. CDR3 protein: CASSGSRRGGYTF. The CDR3 DNA reads as TGTGCCAGCAGCGGTTCCCGCCGGGGAGGCTACACCTTC.

The chain couples TRBV30 to TRBJ1-6; a possible D gene is TRBD1 (6 bases). Germline V gives CDR1 GTSNPN, CDR2 SVGIG (reference sequence). The CDR3 is 14 residues long. With 2 bases removed from V and 9 bases from J, the gap between germline ends came to 14 bases. The CDR3 DNA sequence: TGTGCCTGGAGTAGGGACACGAGGCGTTCACCCCTCCACTTT. Protein: CAWSRDTRRSPLHF.

V is TRBV9 and J is TRBJ2-1, with TRBD1 matching over 11 bases. Trimming removed 6 bases from V and 1 base from J; junction bases left unmatched: 3. CDR1 is SGDLS and CDR2 is YYNGEE in the germline V gene. This CDR3 comprises 15 residues. CDR3 sequence reads: CASTRDRGSYNEQFF. As DNA, the CDR3 is TGTGCCAGCACCAGGGACAGGGGGTCCTACAATGAGCAGTTCTTC.

The chain employs TRBV12-3 or TRBV12-4 and TRBJ2-5, with a possible D match to TRBD1 (5 bases). Trimming left V 1 base short and J 7 bases short, with 10 bases between. CDR3 length equals 13 residues. The CDR3 protein is CASSLDGARTQYF. The DNA of the CDR3 is TGTGCCAGCAGTTTAGATGGGGCCCGGACCCAGTACTTC.

The rearrangement links TRBV24-1 to TRBJ1-2; D not resolved. V gave up 1 base and J gave up 7 bases, with 9 bases separating them. Germline V gene lookup returns CDR1 KGHDR and CDR2 SFDVKD. The CDR3 length is 13 residues. CDR3: CATSDFEGSGYTF. In DNA form, the CDR3 reads TGTGCCACCAGTGATTTTGAGGGATCTGGCTACACCTTC.

The chain links TRBV7-2 to TRBJ1-6; D is undetermined. Deletions cut 2 bases from V and 10 bases from J, with 18 bases between. There are 16 residues in the CDR3. Germline CDR1 SGHTA, CDR2 FQGNSA. CDR3 loop: CASSLNTASSPSPLHF. The CDR3 nucleotides are TGTGCCAGCAGCTTAAATACCGCCTCGTCACCCTCACCCCTCCACTTT.

Here the CDR3 DNA reads TGTGCCAGCAGCCTCGCCCCCGGGTTATCCTACGAGCAGTACTTC. This sequence encodes CASSLAPGLSYEQYF. V usage is TRBV3-1 (or the pseudogene TRBV3-2) and J usage is TRBJ2-7, with D unclear. Trimming stripped 4 bases from V and 1 base from J, with 14 bases between. Germline loops: CDR1 LGHDT, CDR2 YNNKEL (reference sequence). This CDR3 has 15 amino acids.

The chain uses TRBV12-3 or TRBV12-4 and TRBJ2-1; 8 nucleotides line up with TRBD1. Trimming took 5 bases from V and 15 from J; bases not matched to a gene: 6. This CDR3 comprises 11 residues. CDR3 residues: CASSPGQAPFF. CDR3 nucleotide sequence: TGTGCCAGCAGTCCGGGACAGGCGCCGTTCTTC.

The V call is TRBV19, the J call TRBJ2-3; unclear D gene. The V end was cut by 5 bases, the J end by 1 base, with 19 bases between. The CDR3 consists of 17 residues. Germline CDR1 LNHDA, CDR2 SQIVND (reference sequence). Here the CDR3 DNA reads TGTGCCAGTAGTCCCTATACGGAGCCACCGGGCACAGATACGCAGTATTTT. This encodes CASSPYTEPPGTDTQYF.

The chain employs TRBV5-1 and TRBJ2-1; D might be TRBD2 (6 bases). The germline CDR1 and CDR2 sequences are SGHRS and YFSETQ. The ends were cut back, 3 bases at V and 1 base at J, with 8 bases in the middle. The CDR3 has 14 residues. The CDR3 is CASSSGLSYNEQFF. CDR3 sequence (DNA): TGCGCCAGCAGCTCGGGACTTTCCTACAATGAGCAGTTCTTC.

The J gene is TRBJ1-1, the V gene TRBV6-1; no reliable D call. Trimming removed 2 bases from V and 11 bases from J, with 9 bases in between. The germline gives CDR1 MNHNS, CDR2 SASEGT. This CDR3 has 11 residues. CDR3 protein: CASSETTGAFF. The DNA of the CDR3 is TGTGCCAGCAGTGAAACCACTGGGGCTTTCTTT.

The chain joins TRBV6-2 or TRBV6-3 to TRBJ2-7, with 9 bases fitting TRBD2. The germline V gene encodes CDR1 MNHEY and CDR2 SVGEGT. Trimming cost V 4 bases and J 3 bases; bases outside gene matches: 7. CDR3 length: 15 amino acids. The CDR3 loop reads CASSSLAGPNYEQYF. CDR3 DNA: TGTGCCAGCAGTTCCCTAGCGGGGCCCAACTACGAGCAGTACTTC.

The genes are TRBV25-1 and TRBJ1-2; D possibly corresponds to TRBD1 (6 bases). Trimming pared 5 bases from V and 4 bases from J, leaving 17 bases between. CDR1 and CDR2 (germline): MGHDK, SYGVNS. The CDR3 runs 15 residues. Here the CDR3 DNA reads TGTGCCAGCAGTCCCTCGCGGGGGCAGATCTATGGCTACACCTTC. It specifies CASSPSRGQIYGYTF.

The chain carries TRBV21-1 and TRBJ2-5; whether TRBD2, the table's D call, matches the DNA was not checked. TRBV21-1 is a known pseudogene. CDR3 size: 15 residues. CDR3 protein: CASSKGSSEQETQYF. In DNA, the CDR3 is TGTGCCAGCAGCAAAGGCTCTAGCGAACAAGAGACCCAGTACTTC.